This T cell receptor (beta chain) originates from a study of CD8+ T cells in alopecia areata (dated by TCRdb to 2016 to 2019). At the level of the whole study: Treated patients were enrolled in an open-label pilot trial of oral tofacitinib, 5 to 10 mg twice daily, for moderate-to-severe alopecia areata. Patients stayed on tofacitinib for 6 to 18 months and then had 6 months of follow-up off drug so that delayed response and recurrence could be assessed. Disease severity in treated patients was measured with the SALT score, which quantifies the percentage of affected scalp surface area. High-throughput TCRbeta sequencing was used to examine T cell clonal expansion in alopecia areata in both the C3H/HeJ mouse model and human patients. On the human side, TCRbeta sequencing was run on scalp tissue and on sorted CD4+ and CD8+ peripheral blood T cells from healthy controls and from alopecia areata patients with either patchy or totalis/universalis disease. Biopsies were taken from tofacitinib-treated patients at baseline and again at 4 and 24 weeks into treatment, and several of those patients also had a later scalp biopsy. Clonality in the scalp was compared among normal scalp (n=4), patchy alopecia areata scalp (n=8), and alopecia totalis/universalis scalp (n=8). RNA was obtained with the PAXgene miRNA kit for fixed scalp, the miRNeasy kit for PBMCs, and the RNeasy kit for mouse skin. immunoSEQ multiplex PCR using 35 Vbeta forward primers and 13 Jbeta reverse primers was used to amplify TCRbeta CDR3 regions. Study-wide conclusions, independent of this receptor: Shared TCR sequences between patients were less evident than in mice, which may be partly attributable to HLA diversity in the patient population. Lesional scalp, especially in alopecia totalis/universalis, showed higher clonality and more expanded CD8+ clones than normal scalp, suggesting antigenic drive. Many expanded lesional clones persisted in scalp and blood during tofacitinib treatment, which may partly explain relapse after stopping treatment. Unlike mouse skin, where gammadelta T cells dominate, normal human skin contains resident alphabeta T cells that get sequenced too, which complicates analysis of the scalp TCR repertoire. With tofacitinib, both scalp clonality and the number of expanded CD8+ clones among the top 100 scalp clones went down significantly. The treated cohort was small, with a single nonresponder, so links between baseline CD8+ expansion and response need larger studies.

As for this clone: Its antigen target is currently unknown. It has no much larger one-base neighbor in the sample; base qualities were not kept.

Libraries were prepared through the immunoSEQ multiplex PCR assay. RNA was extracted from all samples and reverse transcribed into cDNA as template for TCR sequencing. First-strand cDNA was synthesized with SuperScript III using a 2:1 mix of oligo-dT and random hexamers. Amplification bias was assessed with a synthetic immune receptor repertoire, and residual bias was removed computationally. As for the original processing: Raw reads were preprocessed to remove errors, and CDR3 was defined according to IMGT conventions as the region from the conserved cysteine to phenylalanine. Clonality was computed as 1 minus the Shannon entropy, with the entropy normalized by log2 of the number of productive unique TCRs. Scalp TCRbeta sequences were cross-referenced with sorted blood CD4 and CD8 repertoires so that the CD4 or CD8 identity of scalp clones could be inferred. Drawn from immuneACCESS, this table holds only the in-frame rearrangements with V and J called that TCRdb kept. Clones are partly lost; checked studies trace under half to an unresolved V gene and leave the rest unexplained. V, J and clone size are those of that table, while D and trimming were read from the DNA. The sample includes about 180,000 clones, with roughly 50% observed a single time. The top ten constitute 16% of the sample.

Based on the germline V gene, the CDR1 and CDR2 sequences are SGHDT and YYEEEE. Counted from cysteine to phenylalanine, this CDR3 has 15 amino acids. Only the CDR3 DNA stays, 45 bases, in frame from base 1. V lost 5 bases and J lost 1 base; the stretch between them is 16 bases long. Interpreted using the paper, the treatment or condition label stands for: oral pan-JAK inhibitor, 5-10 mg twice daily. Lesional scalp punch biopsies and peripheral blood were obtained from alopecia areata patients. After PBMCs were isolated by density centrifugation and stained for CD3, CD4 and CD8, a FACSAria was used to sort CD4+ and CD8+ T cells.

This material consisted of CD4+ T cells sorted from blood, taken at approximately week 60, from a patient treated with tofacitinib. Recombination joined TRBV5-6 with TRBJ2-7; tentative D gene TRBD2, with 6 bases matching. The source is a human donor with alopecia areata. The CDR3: CASSRPGLSSYEQYF. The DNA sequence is TGTGCCAGCAGTCGGCCGGGACTTTCGTCCTACGAGCAGTACTTC.